Presented here are 4 T cell receptor beta chains from one specimen sequenced in a study of CD8+ T cells in alopecia areata. RNA, once extracted, was reverse transcribed into cDNA for use as the sequencing template. Assay: immunoSEQ multiplex PCR; the TCRdb copy retains only in-frame clones and omits some. The table has 200,000 to 250,000 clones, roughly 57% seen once. Sequenced material: CD4+ T cells sorted from blood, taken at week 0. Every receptor here comes from a human donor with alopecia areata.

This clone was picked up a small number of times. V gene TRBV7-9 combines with J gene TRBJ1-6; the D gene is possibly TRBD1 (5 bases). The V gene's germline CDR1 is SEHNR and CDR2 FQNEAQ (reference sequence). V was trimmed by 3 bases and J by 9 bases, leaving 12 bases between them. The CDR3 runs to 14 residues. CDR3 region: CASSLGPQGSPLHF. CDR3 coding DNA: TGTGCCAGCAGCTTGGGCCCCCAGGGTTCACCCCTCCACTTT.

This chain connects TRBV19 to TRBJ1-5; D may be TRBD1 (5 bases). The CDR3 loop spans 16 amino acids. CDR1 is LNHDA and CDR2 is SQIVND in the germline V gene (reference sequence). Trimming shortened V by 0 bases and J by 0 bases, and 9 bases separated the two germline ends. The CDR3 DNA follows: TGTGCCAGTAGTATAGATCCGGGGACTAGCAATCAGCCCCAGCATTTT. Its protein product is CASSIDPGTSNQPQHF.

This sequence joins TRBV7-3 and TRBJ2-1; 8 nucleotides align to TRBD2. In germline, CDR1 is SGHTA, CDR2 FQGTGA. The CDR3 is 15 residues long. V shed 4 bases and J 9 bases; nucleotides not matched to a gene: 11. Here the CDR3 DNA reads TGTGCCAGCAGCTCCGGGACTAGAGAAGCAAGTGAGCAGTTCTTC. This codes for CASSSGTREASEQFF.

In regard to this clone: One junction end does not reproduce the germline sequence, and a read error may be involved. The chain is built from TRBV7-7 and TRBJ2-2; TRBD2 agrees at 13 bases. Germline-derived CDR1 and CDR2 are SSHAT and FNYEAQ (reference sequence). The CDR3 contains 16 residues. CDR3 DNA: TGTGCTAGCAGCTTAGGACTAGCGGGAGCGAGCGGGGAGCTGTTTTTT. Amino acid sequence: CASSLGLAGASGELFF.